This T cell receptor (beta chain) was captured in a study of T cell responses to AZD1222 COVID-19 vaccine. Assay used: immunoSEQ multiplex PCR; TCRdb lists only in-frame clones, some missing. This table holds approximately 90,000 clones, around 89% found once. The study, taken as a whole, reports: Repertoires were obtained solely post-peak T cell response. At study baseline, merely about 6 AZD1222 recipients were seropositive. Most donors were white British and more were female, and clonal diversity was possibly underestimated.

The V gene end was trimmed by 6 bases and the J gene end by 8 bases; junction bases not matched to a gene: 11. The CDR3 has 15 amino acids. CDR1 and CDR2 from the germline V gene are MGHRA and YSYEKL. Concerning this clone itself: Its specificity is unknown.

Specimen: peripheral blood, collected on day 0 of AZD1222 vaccination. This receptor was obtained from an adult in good health. V gene TRBV4-1 combines with J gene TRBJ1-4; 8 nucleotides line up with TRBD1. The CDR3 DNA reads TGCGCCAGCAGAAAGACAGGGGCAAGAGGCGAAAAACTGTTTTTT. Translation: CASRKTGARGEKLFF.